These 31 T cell receptor beta chains came from one sample sequenced in a study of identical twins. MiXCR, applied by TCRdb to the 5' RACE reads, yields one record per CDR3 protein. The sample comprises over 200,000 distinct CDR3 sequences, around 10% of which are singletons, and 5.1% rests with the top ten. Sample: memory (CD45RO+) T cells sorted from blood. The source of these receptors is a woman between 18 and 30 years old in good health.

J is TRBJ1-2 and V is TRBV5-1, with 7 bases aligning to TRBD1. The germline V gene has CDR1 SGHRS and CDR2 YFSETQ. J was trimmed by 4 bases and V by 5 bases; bases with no gene match: 8. The CDR3 consists of 14 residues. CDR3 region: CASRATGVGYGYTF. The CDR3 bases are TGCGCCAGCAGAGCCACAGGGGTGGGCTATGGCTACACCTTC.

Concerning this clonotype: Since the CDR3 does not end with the conserved phenylalanine or tryptophan, this likely comes from a read error. The V gene is TRBV12-3 or TRBV12-4, the J gene TRBJ1-2; D is ambiguous. The CDR3 loop spans 14 amino acids. Trimming shortened V by 5 bases and J by 4 bases, and 14 bases separated the two germline ends. CDR3 amino acids: CASSRATGSYGYTL. CDR3 sequence (DNA): TGTGCCAGCAGTAGGGCGACGGGGAGCTATGGCTACACCTTG.

Many counts were recorded for this clonotype. This sequence joins TRBV12-3 or TRBV12-4 and TRBJ2-7; TRBD1 is a possible D gene (5 bases). CDR3 length: 15 amino acids. V lost 4 bases and J lost 1, with 14 bases in between. The CDR3 sequence is CASSSDKPGSYEQYF. The CDR3 region has the DNA TGTGCCAGCAGTTCGGACAAGCCAGGGTCCTACGAGCAGTACTTC.

This clonotype was picked up a small number of times. J is TRBJ2-5 and V is TRBV7-2; 7 bases are shared with TRBD1. Germline lookup yields CDR1 SGHTA and CDR2 FQGNSA. V shed 4 bases, J shed 9 bases, and the junction held 8 bases outside the gene matches. CDR3 length: 13 residues. The CDR3 DNA reads TGTGCCAGCAGCTGGACAGGTCCGAAGTCCCAGTACTTC. Protein product: CASSWTGPKSQYF.

This clonotype was found a few times. The chain carries TRBV12-3 or TRBV12-4 and TRBJ1-1, with D uncertain. The CDR3 loop spans 12 amino acids. The V gene lost 10 bases and the J gene lost 4 bases, with 13 bases spanning the gap. The CDR3 DNA reads as TGTGCCACCAGAACGGAGGTCACTGAAGCTTTCTTT. Protein: CATRTEVTEAFF.

This clonotype was seen only a few times. V is TRBV5-5 and J is TRBJ2-1, with 11 bases fitting TRBD2. From germline, CDR1 is SGHKS and CDR2 YYEKEE (reference sequence). The ends lost 0 bases at V and 3 bases at J; junction bases unmatched: 2. This CDR3 has 16 residues. For the CDR3, the DNA is TGTGCCAGCAGCTTGGCTAGCGGGGGGTTCTACAATGAGCAGTTCTTC. This codes for CASSLASGGFYNEQFF.

The chain carries TRBV5-4 and TRBJ2-1; 11 bases agree with TRBD2. The V and J ends lost 2 bases and 8 bases, in that order; junction bases with no gene match: 9. The CDR3 is 16 residues long. Looked up from germline, CDR1 is SGHNT and CDR2 is YYREEE (reference sequence). The CDR3 nucleotides are TGTGCCAGCAGCTTTTTTAATAGCGGGGGGGCCGATGAGCAGTTCTTC. Residues: CASSFFNSGGADEQFF.

This clonotype was seen repeatedly, ten times or more. The V gene is TRBV9, the J gene TRBJ1-2; D not resolved. The CDR3 covers 12 residues. The V and J ends lost 6 bases and 3 bases respectively, with 9 bases between them. CDR1 is SGDLS and CDR2 is YYNGEE in the germline V gene. The CDR3 loop is CASKAGDYGYTF. DNA for the CDR3: TGTGCCAGCAAAGCCGGGGACTATGGCTACACCTTC.

This clonotype was seen a handful of times. The chain is built from TRBV10-3 and TRBJ2-7; D remains unclear. Germline V gives CDR1 ENHRY, CDR2 SYGVKD. This CDR3 comprises 14 residues. Between the trimmed V and J ends, which lost 6 bases and 5 bases, there was a span of 17 bases. For the CDR3, the DNA is TGTGCCATCAGGGGGTTTCTCCCCTATAACGAGCAGTACTTC. Protein product: CAIRGFLPYNEQYF.

J is TRBJ1-3 and V is TRBV5-1, with a weak D call TRBD1 (5 bases). Germline V gene sequence: CDR1 SGHRS, CDR2 YFSETQ. Trimming took off 0 bases at V and 3 bases at J, with 10 bases between the two ends. The CDR3 runs 15 residues. As DNA, the CDR3 is TGCGCCAGCAGCTTGGCTCAGGGTGGTGGAAACACCATATATTTT. Translation: CASSLAQGGGNTIYF.

V is TRBV6-1 and J is TRBJ2-1; 9 bases agree with TRBD2. This CDR3 region has 15 residues. The V gene's germline CDR1 is MNHNS and CDR2 SASEGT. Trimming removed 1 base from V and 6 bases from J; junction bases left unmatched: 4. This CDR3 reads CASSEGTSESNEQFF. The CDR3 DNA follows: TGTGCCAGCAGTGAAGGGACTAGCGAGTCCAATGAGCAGTTCTTC.

This rearrangement joins TRBV5-1 to TRBJ2-5; D is unclear. Trimming left V 2 bases short and J 2 bases short, with 7 bases between. The germline gives CDR1 SGHRS, CDR2 YFSETQ. This CDR3 has 13 amino acids. This CDR3 is CASSFNQQETQYF. The CDR3 region has the DNA TGCGCCAGCAGCTTCAACCAGCAAGAGACCCAGTACTTC.

CDR3 region: CASSFAGGSAGELFF. CDR3 DNA: TGTGCCAGCAGCTTTGCGGGGGGCAGCGCCGGGGAGCTGTTTTTT. The chain joins TRBV11-2 to TRBJ2-2; 8 positions agree with TRBD2. V shed 3 bases and J 6 bases; nucleotides not matched to a gene: 6. Germline CDR1 is SGHAT and CDR2 is FQNNGV. The CDR3 is 15 residues long.

The genes are TRBV5-6 and TRBJ2-1, with D unclear. The CDR3 totals 13 residues. CDR1 and CDR2 from the germline V gene are SGHDT and YYEEEE. Trimming removed 4 bases at V and 9 bases at J, with 14 bases between. CDR3 residues: CASSPMLPSEQFF. Written as DNA, the CDR3 is TGTGCCAGCAGCCCGATGCTCCCCTCTGAGCAGTTCTTC.

This clonotype has more than one count but fewer than ten. The chain employs TRBV5-1 and TRBJ2-2; no clear D gene. V gave up 1 base and J gave up 0 bases, with 7 bases separating them. The CDR3 consists of 15 residues. Looked up from germline, CDR1 is SGHRS and CDR2 is YFSETQ. CDR3 in amino acids: CASSLYEANTGELFF. DNA for the CDR3: TGCGCCAGCAGCTTGTACGAAGCGAACACCGGGGAGCTGTTTTTT.

Only a few counts were recorded for this clonotype. The chain links TRBV5-1 to TRBJ2-5; TRBD1 matches at 7 bases. The CDR3 is made up of 15 amino acids. V lost 3 bases to trimming and J lost 3 bases; unmatched junction nucleotides: 8. Germline CDR1 is SGHRS and CDR2 is YFSETQ. This CDR3 is CASSWAGTEEETQYF. The CDR3 coding sequence is TGCGCCAGCAGCTGGGCCGGGACAGAGGAAGAGACCCAGTACTTC.

The DNA for the CDR3 is TGTGCCAGCAGCTCCCGAATAGCGGGAGGCCGCTCCTACGAGCAGTACTTC. It is translated as CASSSRIAGGRSYEQYF. V and J are TRBV7-2 and TRBJ2-7; 10 nucleotides match TRBD2. Germline V gene lookup returns CDR1 SGHTA and CDR2 FQGNSA. CDR3 length equals 17 residues. Losses at the gene ends were 4 bases for V and 0 bases for J; bases not matched to a gene: 9.

This chain uses TRBV19 with TRBJ2-1; D remains unclear. Trimming stripped 4 bases from V and 7 bases from J, with 14 bases between. The length of the CDR3 is 14 residues. CDR1 and CDR2 (germline): LNHDA, SQIVND (reference sequence). CDR3 sequence (DNA): TGTGCCAGTAGTACGATCCGAGAGGTGAATGAGCAGTTCTTC. Residues: CASSTIREVNEQFF.

The sample holds a few counts of this clonotype. The genes are TRBV3-1 and TRBJ1-2, with a possible D match to TRBD1 (6 bases). This CDR3 is built from 16 residues. Germline CDR1 and CDR2: LGHDT and YNNKEL (reference sequence). Trimming stripped 2 bases from V and 4 bases from J, with 17 bases between. This CDR3 is CASSQSLGGGFYGYTF. CDR3 in DNA: TGTGCCAGCAGCCAATCTCTCGGGGGGGGCTTCTATGGCTACACCTTC.

V is TRBV10-3 and J is TRBJ1-3, with a weak D call TRBD1 (5 bases). The germline V and J ends were trimmed by 0 bases and 8 bases, with 8 bases remaining between them. CDR1 is ENHRY, CDR2 SYGVKD, per germline. This CDR3 spans 13 amino acids. The CDR3 is CAISESQGHTIYF. CDR3 DNA sequence: TGTGCCATCAGTGAGTCTCAGGGACACACCATATATTTT.

The V call is TRBV27, the J call TRBJ2-5, with a possible D match to TRBD2 (7 bases). Germline V gives CDR1 MNHEY, CDR2 SMNVEV (reference sequence). The V and J ends lost 6 bases and 4 bases respectively, with 12 bases between them. The CDR3 sequence is 13 residues long. Written as DNA, the CDR3 is TGTGCCAGCAGGAGGGGGGGCGCAGAGACCCAGTACTTC. This sequence encodes CASRRGGAETQYF.

This clonotype was observed a few times. The V gene is TRBV20-1, the J gene TRBJ1-1; no firm D call. V lost 7 bases, J lost 7 bases, and 16 bases lay in between. Germline-derived CDR1 and CDR2 are DFQATT and SNEGSKA (reference sequence). CDR3 length: 12 amino acids. The CDR3 reads CSVRGGSVEAFF. The CDR3 DNA is TGCAGTGTCCGGGGTGGCAGCGTTGAAGCTTTCTTT.

The rearrangement joins TRBV12-3 or TRBV12-4 to TRBJ2-6; 9 bases map to TRBD1. The CDR3 spans 16 residues. Trimming took 0 bases from V and 8 from J; bases not matched to a gene: 5. The CDR3 DNA reads TGTGCCAGCAGTTTAGCTGGGACAGGGCCGACCAACGTCCTGACTTTC. Its translation: CASSLAGTGPTNVLTF.

The table lists this clonotype with a few counts. The chain uses TRBV10-3 and TRBJ2-1, with 7 bases matching TRBD2. The germline gives CDR1 ENHRY, CDR2 SYGVKD. The CDR3 has 18 residues. After removal of 5 bases from V and 0 bases from J, the junction contained 13 bases not matched to a gene. The CDR3 loop reads CAISSPAPGGGSYNEQFF. CDR3 DNA sequence: TGTGCCATCAGTTCCCCAGCCCCAGGCGGGGGCTCCTACAATGAGCAGTTCTTC.

This clonotype was seen more than once but under ten times. This chain links TRBV10-3 with TRBJ2-1; TRBD2 is a possible D gene (6 bases). Germline-derived CDR1 and CDR2 are ENHRY and SYGVKD. Trimming took 5 bases from V and 7 from J, leaving 12 bases between them. This CDR3 region has 13 residues. CDR3 residues: CAISPSGLNEQFF. CDR3 nucleotide sequence: TGTGCCATCAGTCCCAGCGGGCTTAATGAGCAGTTCTTC.

There are many counts of this clonotype. V usage is TRBV6-5 and J usage is TRBJ2-7, with TRBD1 matching over 9 bases. The V gene end was trimmed by 4 bases and the J gene end by 6 bases; junction bases not matched to a gene: 4. Germline loops: CDR1 MNHEY, CDR2 SVGAGI. The CDR3 totals 13 residues. The chain's CDR3 is CASSWGTGREQYF. The CDR3 nucleotides read TGTGCCAGCAGTTGGGGGACAGGGCGCGAGCAGTACTTC.

This clonotype was observed at least ten times. V usage is TRBV6-5 and J usage is TRBJ2-7; D is possibly TRBD2 (5 bases). Germline CDR1 and CDR2: MNHEY and SVGAGI. Trimming removed 2 bases from V and 2 bases from J, with 16 bases in between. The CDR3 has 16 residues. The CDR3, as DNA: TGTGCCAGCAGTTACGGAAGTAGGACTCAAACCTACGAGCAGTACTTC. This codes for CASSYGSRTQTYEQYF.

This clonotype was seen a handful of times. The gene calls are TRBV15 and TRBJ2-5; D is ambiguous. V was shortened by 0 bases and J by 5 bases, with 7 bases between the two germline ends. The CDR3 totals 13 residues. Looked up from germline, CDR1 is LNHNV and CDR2 is YYDKDF (reference sequence). The CDR3 DNA is TGTGCCACCAGCAGAGATGAACGGGAGACCCAGTACTTC. This translates into CATSRDERETQYF.

This clonotype was detected only a few times. The chain links TRBV5-1 to TRBJ2-5, with unresolved D. Trimming left V 0 bases short and J 7 bases short, with 13 bases between. The CDR3 contains 14 residues. Germline CDR1 is SGHRS and CDR2 is YFSETQ. The CDR3 is CASSLAQNVGTQYF. The CDR3 bases are TGCGCCAGCAGCTTGGCGCAGAACGTTGGGACCCAGTACTTC.

V and J are TRBV4-2 and TRBJ2-5; 7 nucleotides line up with TRBD2. Germline lookup yields CDR1 LGHNA and CDR2 YNFKEQ. V trimming: 0 bases; J trimming: 3 bases; junction bases outside the gene matches: 7. The CDR3 sequence is 16 residues long. CDR3 nucleotide sequence: TGTGCCAGCAGCCAAGATCTGTGGCTAGCGGAAGAGACCCAGTACTTC. Protein product: CASSQDLWLAEETQYF.

In its sample, this clonotype was seen many times. The chain is built from TRBV12-3 or TRBV12-4 and TRBJ1-2; tentative D call: TRBD1 (6 bases). The CDR3 extends over 15 amino acids. V was cut by 6 bases and J by 1 base, with 15 bases left in between. The CDR3, as DNA: TGTGCCAGCAGCAAAGGGGGGGTAGTTAACTATGGCTACACCTTC. Translating gives CASSKGGVVNYGYTF.